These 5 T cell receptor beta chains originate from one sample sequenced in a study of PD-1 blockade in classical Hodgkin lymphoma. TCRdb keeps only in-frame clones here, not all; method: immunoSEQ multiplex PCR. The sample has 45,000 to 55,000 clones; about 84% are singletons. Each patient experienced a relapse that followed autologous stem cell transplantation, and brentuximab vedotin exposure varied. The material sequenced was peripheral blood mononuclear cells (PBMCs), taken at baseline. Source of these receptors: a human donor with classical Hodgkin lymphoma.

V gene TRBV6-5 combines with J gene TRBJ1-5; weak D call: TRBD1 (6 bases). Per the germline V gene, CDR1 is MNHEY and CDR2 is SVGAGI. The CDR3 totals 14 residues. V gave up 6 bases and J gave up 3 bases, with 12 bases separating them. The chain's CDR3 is CASRRQGNNQPQHF. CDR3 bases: TGTGCCAGCAGACGCCAGGGGAACAATCAGCCCCAGCATTTT.

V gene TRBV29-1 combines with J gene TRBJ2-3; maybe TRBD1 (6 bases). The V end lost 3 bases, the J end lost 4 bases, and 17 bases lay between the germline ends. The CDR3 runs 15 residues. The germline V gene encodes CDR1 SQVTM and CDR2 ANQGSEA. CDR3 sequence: CSVDGGATAPDTQYF. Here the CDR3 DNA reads TGCAGCGTTGATGGGGGCGCGACCGCCCCAGATACGCAGTATTTT.

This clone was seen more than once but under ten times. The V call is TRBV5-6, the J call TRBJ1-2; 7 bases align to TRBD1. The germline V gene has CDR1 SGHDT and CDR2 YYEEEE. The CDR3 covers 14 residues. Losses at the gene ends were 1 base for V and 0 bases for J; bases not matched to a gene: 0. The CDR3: CASSLTGANYGYTF. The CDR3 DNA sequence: TGTGCCAGCAGCTTGACAGGGGCTAACTATGGCTACACCTTC.

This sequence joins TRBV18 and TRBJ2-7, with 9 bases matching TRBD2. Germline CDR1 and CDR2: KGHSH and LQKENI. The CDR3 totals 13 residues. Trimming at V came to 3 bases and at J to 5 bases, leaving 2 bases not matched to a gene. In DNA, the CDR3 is TGTGCCAGCTCACCTAGCGGGAGTAACGAGCAGTACGTC. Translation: CASSPSGSNEQYV.

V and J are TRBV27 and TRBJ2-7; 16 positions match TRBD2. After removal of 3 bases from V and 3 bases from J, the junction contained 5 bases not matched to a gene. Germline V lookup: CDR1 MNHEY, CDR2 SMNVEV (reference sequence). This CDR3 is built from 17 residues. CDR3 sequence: CASSLGLAGGPDYEQYF. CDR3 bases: TGTGCCAGCAGTTTGGGACTAGCGGGAGGGCCTGACTACGAGCAGTACTTC.